This TCR beta chain was captured in a study of monozygotic twins with inflammatory bowel disease. Amplification used two nested PCRs: 15 to 20 cycles, then eight to ten cycles, on TCRalpha/TCRbeta cDNA. No DNA is given; TCRdb re-called the 5' RACE reads and lists each CDR3 protein once. The sample is made up of more than 300,000 distinct CDR3 sequences, and the top ten hold 2.5% to 3% of it. General observations from the study: No one strong IBD-associated signal or clonotype was supported. The study found lower TCRbeta diversity (inverse Simpson) in IBD patients than in healthy co-twins.

As regards this clonotype: Its antigen is still unknown.

The germline V gene has CDR1 SGDLS and CDR2 YYNGEE. This CDR3 is 13 amino acids long. Sequenced input: blood. The V gene is TRBV9, the J gene TRBJ2-7; TCRdb lists TRBD1, though no DNA is available to test this call. This clonotype was obtained from a human donor with ulcerative colitis or Crohn's disease, or a healthy co-twin of an affected twin (not recorded which). The CDR3 reads CASSPSPGGEQYF.